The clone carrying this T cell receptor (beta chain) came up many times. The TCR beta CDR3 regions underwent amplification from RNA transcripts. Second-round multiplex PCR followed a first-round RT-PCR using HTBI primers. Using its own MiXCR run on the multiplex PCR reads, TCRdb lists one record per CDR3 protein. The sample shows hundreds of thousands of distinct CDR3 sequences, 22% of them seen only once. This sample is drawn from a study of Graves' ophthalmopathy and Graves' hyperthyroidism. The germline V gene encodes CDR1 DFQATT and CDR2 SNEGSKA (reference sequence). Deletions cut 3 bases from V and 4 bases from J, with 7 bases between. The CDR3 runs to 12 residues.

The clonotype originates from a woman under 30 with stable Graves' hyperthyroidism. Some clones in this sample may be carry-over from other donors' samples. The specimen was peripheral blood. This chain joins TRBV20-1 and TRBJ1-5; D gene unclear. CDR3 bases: TGCAGTGCTAGGGGGTGGAATCAGCCCCAGCATTTT. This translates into CSARGWNQPQHF.